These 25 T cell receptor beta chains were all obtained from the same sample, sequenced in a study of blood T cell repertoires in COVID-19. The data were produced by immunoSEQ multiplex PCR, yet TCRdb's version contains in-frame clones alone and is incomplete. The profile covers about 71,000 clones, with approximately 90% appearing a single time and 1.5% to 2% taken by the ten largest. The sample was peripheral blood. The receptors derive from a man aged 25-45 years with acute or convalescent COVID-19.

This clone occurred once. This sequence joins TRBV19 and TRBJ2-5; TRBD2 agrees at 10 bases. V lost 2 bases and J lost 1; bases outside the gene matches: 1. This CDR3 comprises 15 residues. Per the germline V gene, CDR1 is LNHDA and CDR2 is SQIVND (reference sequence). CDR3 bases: TGTGCCAGTAGTATAATAGCGGGGGGCCAAGAGACCCAGTACTTC. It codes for CASSIIAGGQETQYF.

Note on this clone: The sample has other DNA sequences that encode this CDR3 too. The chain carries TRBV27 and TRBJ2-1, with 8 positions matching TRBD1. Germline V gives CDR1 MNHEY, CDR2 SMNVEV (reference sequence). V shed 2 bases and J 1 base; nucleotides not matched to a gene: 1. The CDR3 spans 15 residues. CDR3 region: CASSLGQGSYNEQFF. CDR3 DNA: TGTGCCAGCAGTTTAGGACAGGGATCCTACAATGAGCAGTTCTTC.

The CDR3 here is CASTLTRSGPLHF. DNA for the CDR3: TGTGCCAGCACCCTAACGAGGAGCGGACCCCTCCACTTT. V usage is TRBV6-5 and J usage is TRBJ1-6, with D uncertain. Trimming removed 7 bases at V and 12 bases at J, with 16 bases between. Germline V gene lookup returns CDR1 MNHEY and CDR2 SVGAGI. The CDR3 extends over 13 amino acids.

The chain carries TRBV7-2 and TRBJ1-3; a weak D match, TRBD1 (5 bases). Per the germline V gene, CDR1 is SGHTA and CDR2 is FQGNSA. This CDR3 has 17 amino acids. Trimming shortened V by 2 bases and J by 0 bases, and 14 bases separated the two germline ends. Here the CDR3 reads CASSLLVAGLSGNTIYF. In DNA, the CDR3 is TGTGCCAGCAGCTTATTAGTAGCGGGACTCTCTGGAAACACCATATATTTT.

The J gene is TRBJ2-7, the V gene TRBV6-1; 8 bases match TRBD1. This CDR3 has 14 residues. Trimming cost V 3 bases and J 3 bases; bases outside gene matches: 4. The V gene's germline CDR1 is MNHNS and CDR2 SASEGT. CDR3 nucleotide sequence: TGTGCCAGCAGTGACGGGACAGGTCTCTACGAGCAGTACTTC. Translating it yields CASSDGTGLYEQYF.

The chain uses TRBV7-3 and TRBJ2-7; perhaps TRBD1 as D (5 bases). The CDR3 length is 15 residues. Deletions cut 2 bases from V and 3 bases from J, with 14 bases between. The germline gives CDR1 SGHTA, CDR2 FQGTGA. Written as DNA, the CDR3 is TGTGCCAGCAGCTTATATCAGGGCCTTGACTACGAGCAGTACTTC. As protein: CASSLYQGLDYEQYF. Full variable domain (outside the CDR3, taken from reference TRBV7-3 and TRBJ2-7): GAGVSQTPSNKVTEKGKYVELRCDPISGHTALYWYRQSLGQGPEFLIYFQGTGAADDSGLPNDRFFAVRPEGSVSTLKIQRTERGDSAVYLCASSLYQGLDYEQYFGPGTRLTVT.

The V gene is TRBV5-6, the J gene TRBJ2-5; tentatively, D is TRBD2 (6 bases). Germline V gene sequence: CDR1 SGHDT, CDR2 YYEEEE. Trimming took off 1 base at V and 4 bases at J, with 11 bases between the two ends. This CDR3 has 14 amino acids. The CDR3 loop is CASSLRALAETQYF. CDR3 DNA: TGTGCCAGCAGCTTGAGGGCACTAGCAGAGACCCAGTACTTC.

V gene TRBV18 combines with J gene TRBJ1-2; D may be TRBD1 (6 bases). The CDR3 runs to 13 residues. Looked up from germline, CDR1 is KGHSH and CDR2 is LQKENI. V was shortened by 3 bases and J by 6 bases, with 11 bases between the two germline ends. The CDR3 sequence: CASSPQGGNGYTF. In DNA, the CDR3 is TGTGCCAGCTCACCCCAAGGGGGTAATGGCTACACCTTC.

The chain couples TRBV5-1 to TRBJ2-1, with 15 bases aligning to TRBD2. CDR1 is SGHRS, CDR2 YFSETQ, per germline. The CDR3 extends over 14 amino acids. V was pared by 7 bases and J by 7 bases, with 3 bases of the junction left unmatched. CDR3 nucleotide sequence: TGCGCCAGCGGGACTAGCGGGGGGTTAAATGAGCAGTTCTTC. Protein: CASGTSGGLNEQFF.

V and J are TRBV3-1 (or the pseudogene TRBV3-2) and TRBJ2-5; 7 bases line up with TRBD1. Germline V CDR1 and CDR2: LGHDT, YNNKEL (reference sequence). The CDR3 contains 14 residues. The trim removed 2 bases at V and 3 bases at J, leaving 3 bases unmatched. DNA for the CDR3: TGTGCCAGCAGCCAAAGGGGGACAGAAGAGACCCAGTACTTC. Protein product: CASSQRGTEETQYF.

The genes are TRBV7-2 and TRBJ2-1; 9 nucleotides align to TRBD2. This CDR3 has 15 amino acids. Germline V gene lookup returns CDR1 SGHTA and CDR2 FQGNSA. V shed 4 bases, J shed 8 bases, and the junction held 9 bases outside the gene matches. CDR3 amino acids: CASSSESGRSHEQFF. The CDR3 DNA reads TGTGCCAGCAGCTCGGAAAGCGGGAGGTCCCATGAGCAGTTCTTC.

The CDR3 DNA reads TGTGCCAGCAGTCCAGTGGTGGGCAACGAGCAGTACGTC. Protein: CASSPVVGNEQYV. The chain joins TRBV6-2 or TRBV6-3 to TRBJ2-7; D is uncertain. The CDR3 totals 13 residues. Germline V gives CDR1 MNHEY, CDR2 SVGEGT. V lost 5 bases and J lost 5, with 13 bases in between.

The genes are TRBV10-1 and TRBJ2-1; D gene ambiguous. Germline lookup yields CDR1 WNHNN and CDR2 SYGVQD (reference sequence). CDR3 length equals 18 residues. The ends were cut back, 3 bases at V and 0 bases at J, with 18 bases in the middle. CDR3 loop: CASSEARFFPSSYNEQFF. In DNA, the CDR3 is TGCGCCAGCAGTGAAGCCCGTTTCTTCCCTAGCTCCTACAATGAGCAGTTCTTC.

The CDR3 loop reads CASSFRGAGEQFF. DNA of the CDR3: TGTGCCAGCAGCTTCCGGGGGGCCGGTGAGCAGTTCTTC. V is TRBV7-2 and J is TRBJ2-1; D is possibly TRBD2 (7 bases). Trimming took 3 bases from V and 9 from J, leaving 12 bases between them. The CDR3 is 13 amino acids. Germline values: CDR1 SGHTA, CDR2 FQGNSA.

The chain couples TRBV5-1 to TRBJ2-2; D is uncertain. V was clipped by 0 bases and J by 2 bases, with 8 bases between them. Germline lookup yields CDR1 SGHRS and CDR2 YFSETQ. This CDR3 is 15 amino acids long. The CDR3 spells CASSLVTANTGELFF. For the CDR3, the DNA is TGCGCCAGCAGCTTGGTTACAGCTAACACCGGGGAGCTGTTTTTT.

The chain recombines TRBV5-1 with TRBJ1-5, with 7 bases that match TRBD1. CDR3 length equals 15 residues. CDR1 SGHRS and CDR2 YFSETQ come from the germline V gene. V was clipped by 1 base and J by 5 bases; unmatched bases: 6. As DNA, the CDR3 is TGCGCCAGCAGCTTGACAGGGGACCTTTATCAGCCCCAGCATTTT. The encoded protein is CASSLTGDLYQPQHF.

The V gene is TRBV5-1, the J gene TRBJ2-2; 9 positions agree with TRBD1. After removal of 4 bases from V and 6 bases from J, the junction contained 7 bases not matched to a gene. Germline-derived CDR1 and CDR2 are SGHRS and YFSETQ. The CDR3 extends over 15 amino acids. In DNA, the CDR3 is TGCGCCAGCAGCCTAGGGACAGGGTGGGCCGGGGAGCTGTTTTTT. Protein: CASSLGTGWAGELFF.

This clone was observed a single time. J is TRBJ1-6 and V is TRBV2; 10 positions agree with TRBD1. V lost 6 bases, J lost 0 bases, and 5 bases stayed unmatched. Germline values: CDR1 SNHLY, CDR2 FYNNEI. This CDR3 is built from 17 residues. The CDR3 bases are TGTGCCAGCAGACCGGGACAGGGGAGCTCCTATAATTCACCCCTCCACTTT. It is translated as CASRPGQGSSYNSPLHF.

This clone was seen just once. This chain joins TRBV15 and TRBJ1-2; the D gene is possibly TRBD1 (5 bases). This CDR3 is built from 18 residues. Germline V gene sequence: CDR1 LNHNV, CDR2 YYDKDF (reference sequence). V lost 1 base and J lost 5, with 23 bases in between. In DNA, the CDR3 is TGTGCCACCAGCAGAGGAGCAACCGGGGGAGTATATGGATATGGCTACACCTTC. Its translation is CATSRGATGGVYGYGYTF.

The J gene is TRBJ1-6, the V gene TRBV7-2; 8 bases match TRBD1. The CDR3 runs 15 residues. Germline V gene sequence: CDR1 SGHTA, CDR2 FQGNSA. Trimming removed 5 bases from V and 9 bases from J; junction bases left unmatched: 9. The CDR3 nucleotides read TGTGCCAGCAGCAAGGGACAGGCGTTCGGTTCACCCCTCCACTTT. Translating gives CASSKGQAFGSPLHF.

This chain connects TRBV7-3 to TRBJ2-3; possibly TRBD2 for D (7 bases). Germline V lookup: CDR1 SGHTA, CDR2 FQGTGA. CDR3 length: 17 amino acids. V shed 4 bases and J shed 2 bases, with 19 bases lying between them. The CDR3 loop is CASSSTGGRMSTDTQYF. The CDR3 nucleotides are TGTGCCAGCAGCTCGACCGGGGGGCGGATGTCCACAGATACGCAGTATTTT.

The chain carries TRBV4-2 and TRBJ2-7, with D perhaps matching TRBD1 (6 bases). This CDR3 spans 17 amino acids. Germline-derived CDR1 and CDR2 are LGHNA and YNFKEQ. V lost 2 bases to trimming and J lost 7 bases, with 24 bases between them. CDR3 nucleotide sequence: TGTGCCAGCAGCCAATTGGTTGTAACAGGGAGATCGCAGGAGCAGTACTTC. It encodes CASSQLVVTGRSQEQYF.

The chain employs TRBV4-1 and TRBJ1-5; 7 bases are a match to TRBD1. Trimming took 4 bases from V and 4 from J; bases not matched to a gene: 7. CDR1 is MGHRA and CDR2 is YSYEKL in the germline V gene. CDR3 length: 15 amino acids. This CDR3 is CASSLSDRSNQPQHF. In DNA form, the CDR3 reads TGCGCCAGCAGCCTTTCGGACAGGTCGAATCAGCCCCAGCATTTT.

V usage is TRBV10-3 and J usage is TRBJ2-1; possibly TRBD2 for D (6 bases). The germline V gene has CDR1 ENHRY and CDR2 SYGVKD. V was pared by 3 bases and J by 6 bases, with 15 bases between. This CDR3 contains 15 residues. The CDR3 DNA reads TGTGCCATCAGTGACGGAGGGGCGGAGGGCAATGAGCAGTTCTTC. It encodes CAISDGGAEGNEQFF.

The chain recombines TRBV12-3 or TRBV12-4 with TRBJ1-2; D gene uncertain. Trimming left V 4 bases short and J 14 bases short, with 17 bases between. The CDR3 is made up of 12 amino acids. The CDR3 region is CASSSGSLGWTF. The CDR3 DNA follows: TGTGCCAGCAGTTCCGGGAGTCTCGGGTGGACCTTC.